The next 12 T cell receptor beta chains were all read from a single sample in a study of OX40 agonist ivuxolimab in advanced cancers. Here immunoSEQ multiplex PCR was the method, and the copy in TCRdb shows in-frame clones only, minus some. Of roughly 100,000 clones listed, about 90% are singletons. Sequenced material: CD4+ or CD8+ T cells sorted from blood, taken in a trial of the OX40 agonist ivuxolimab. These receptors originate from an adult with an advanced solid tumor such as melanoma, head and neck, liver or kidney cancer.

This clone has more than one count but fewer than ten. The genes are TRBV9 and TRBJ2-7; TRBD2 agrees at 15 bases. In germline, CDR1 is SGDLS, CDR2 YYNGEE. The CDR3 consists of 21 residues. The V gene end was trimmed by 2 bases and the J gene end by 1 base; junction bases not matched to a gene: 16. The CDR3 region is CASSVLYRGLAGGLNSYEQYF. The DNA for the CDR3 is TGTGCCAGCAGCGTTCTATACCGCGGACTAGCGGGAGGGTTAAATTCCTACGAGCAGTACTTC.

The chain has TRBV2 and TRBJ2-3; TRBD2 is a possible D gene (7 bases). V lost 7 bases to trimming and J lost 1 base, with 21 bases between them. Germline assignment: CDR1 SNHLY and CDR2 FYNNEI. The CDR3 runs 17 residues. CDR3 bases: TGTGCCAGCACTAGGGGGGGAGGGAGAATGGGCACAGATACGCAGTATTTT. It encodes CASTRGGGRMGTDTQYF.

This clone is a singleton in its sample. The chain recombines TRBV11-3 with TRBJ2-7; D remains ambiguous. The length of the CDR3 is 15 residues. Trimming removed 0 bases at V and 0 bases at J, with 9 bases between. Germline lookup yields CDR1 SGHNT and CDR2 YENEEA. CDR3 region: CASSLDLAVSYEQYF. The CDR3 nucleotides read TGTGCCAGCAGCTTAGATCTGGCAGTCTCCTACGAGCAGTACTTC.

This clone came up once. The CDR3 spells CASRGLAGGYNEQFF. In DNA form, the CDR3 reads TGTGCCAGCAGGGGTCTAGCGGGAGGGTACAATGAGCAGTTCTTC. This chain joins TRBV6-1 and TRBJ2-1, with 12 nucleotides matching TRBD2. Germline CDR1 is MNHNS and CDR2 is SASEGT. The CDR3 totals 15 residues. After removal of 6 bases from V and 4 bases from J, the junction contained 4 bases not matched to a gene.

The chain recombines TRBV6-5 with TRBJ1-1; TRBD1 is a possible D gene (5 bases). V lost 0 bases to trimming and J lost 4 bases, with 9 bases between them. In germline, CDR1 is MNHEY, CDR2 SVGAGI. The CDR3 totals 14 residues. The CDR3, as DNA: TGTGCCAGCAGTTACTCGATTGGGGCCACTGAAGCTTTCTTT. Protein: CASSYSIGATEAFF.

This clone was seen only once. This chain links TRBV15 with TRBJ2-5, with 10 bases lining up with TRBD2. Near its end, the DNA agrees better with TRBJ2-7, so the J call may be wrong. This CDR3 has 16 residues. Germline V CDR1 and CDR2: LNHNV, YYDKDF (reference sequence). The CDR3 sequence: CATSRRGLAYPDEQYF. In DNA, the CDR3 is TGTGCCACCAGCAGACGGGGACTAGCGTATCCGGACGAGCAGTACTTC.

In its sample, this clone was seen once. The V call is TRBV9, the J call TRBJ2-1, with D possibly TRBD2 on 5 matching bases. Per the germline V gene, CDR1 is SGDLS and CDR2 is YYNGEE. The CDR3 contains 13 residues. V was clipped by 2 bases and J by 8 bases, with 11 bases between them. The CDR3 DNA reads TGTGCCAGCAGCGTCTGGGTGGAGGATGAGCAGTTCTTC. Protein: CASSVWVEDEQFF.

This clone was counted a single time. The chain links TRBV19 to TRBJ1-4, with 11 bases matching TRBD1. CDR1 LNHDA and CDR2 SQIVND come from the germline V gene (reference sequence). The CDR3 spans 17 residues. V was pared by 10 bases and J by 2 bases, with 12 bases of the junction left unmatched. The CDR3 coding sequence is TGTGCCACCCGCGGACAGGGGGCTGTTCGTACTAATGAAAAACTGTTTTTT. Protein sequence: CATRGQGAVRTNEKLFF.

This chain links TRBV28 with TRBJ2-2; 7 bases agree with TRBD1. Germline V gene lookup returns CDR1 MDHEN and CDR2 SYDVKM. After removal of 8 bases from V and 5 bases from J, the junction contained 8 bases not matched to a gene. The CDR3 is made up of 14 amino acids. The CDR3 region is CASASGQRTGELFF. The CDR3 DNA is TGTGCCAGCGCATCGGGACAGCGGACCGGGGAGCTGTTTTTT.

This sequence joins TRBV5-4 and TRBJ2-3, with 8 bases identical to TRBD2. V lost 0 bases to trimming and J lost 0 bases; unmatched junction nucleotides: 6. Germline CDR1 reads SGHNT; CDR2 reads YYREEE (reference sequence). This CDR3 spans 17 amino acids. This CDR3 reads CASSLALADSSTDTQYF. In DNA form, the CDR3 reads TGTGCCAGCAGCTTGGCACTAGCGGACTCTAGCACAGATACGCAGTATTTT.

The V call is TRBV9, the J call TRBJ1-2, with a tentative D call TRBD1 (5 bases). The germline V gene has CDR1 SGDLS and CDR2 YYNGEE. The CDR3 runs 16 residues. Trimming removed 0 bases at V and 4 bases at J, with 16 bases between. CDR3 protein: CASSVAFTGQSYGYTF. In DNA, the CDR3 is TGTGCCAGCAGCGTAGCTTTCACAGGCCAGAGCTATGGCTACACCTTC.

The CDR3 bases are TGTGCCAGCACCCTTGGGACTGGGGCCTACGAGCAGTACTTC. Its protein product is CASTLGTGAYEQYF. The rearrangement links TRBV6-5 to TRBJ2-5, with D possibly TRBD2 on 6 matching bases. TRBJ2-7 explains the end of the DNA better; the J call may be wrong. Germline CDR1 and CDR2: MNHEY and SVGAGI. The CDR3 has 14 residues.